The source of this TCR beta chain is a study of blood T cell repertoires in COVID-19. In the original processing: Estimation of nucleated cell counts relied on the amplification of reference gene primers. Repertoires were generated with immunoSEQ multiplex PCR, while TCRdb's copy carries only in-frame clones and drops some. That table gives V, J and clone size, and the DNA gave D and trimming. The data show over 90,000 clones, with roughly 80% seen just once and about 4.5% held by the top ten. The sequencing sample was made of peripheral blood. The sequence came from a man aged 60 to 75 with acute or convalescent COVID-19.

Here the CDR3 reads CASSPLAAVTDTQYF. The CDR3 DNA is TGTGCCAGCAGTCCACTAGCGGCGGTCACAGATACGCAGTATTTT. The chain recombines TRBV6-2 or TRBV6-3 with TRBJ2-3, with TRBD2 matching over 8 bases. The germline V gene has CDR1 MNHEY and CDR2 SVGEGT. The CDR3 extends over 15 amino acids. J lost 2 bases, V lost 5 bases, and 6 bases had no gene match.